The entry that follows covers one T cell receptor (beta chain) sequence. No conserved phenylalanine or tryptophan is present at the end of the CDR3, so a read error is the likely explanation. The data are from a study of read filtering for tumor transcriptome and immune sequencing. This library used approximately 0.4 ug RNA and molecular barcoded adaptors spanning alpha/delta and beta/gamma chains. TCRdb called the reads again in MiXCR, with one record for every CDR3 protein. The table shows approximately 93,000 distinct CDR3 sequences, with 20% to 25% occurring only once. Trimming removed 0 bases at V and 0 bases at J, with 12 bases between. Germline CDR1 reads SGHRS; CDR2 reads YFSETQ. This CDR3 has 16 residues.

Source material: a population of CD138-negative cells sorted from bone marrow. The sequence was collected from a donor aged 40 or over with multiple myeloma. The J gene is TRBJ1-1, the V gene TRBV5-1; perhaps TRBD1 as D (6 bases). In nucleotides, the CDR3 is TGCGCCAGCAGCTTGGTTGTAGGACAGCTGAACACTGAAGCTTTCCTT. As protein: CASSLVVGQLNTEAFL.